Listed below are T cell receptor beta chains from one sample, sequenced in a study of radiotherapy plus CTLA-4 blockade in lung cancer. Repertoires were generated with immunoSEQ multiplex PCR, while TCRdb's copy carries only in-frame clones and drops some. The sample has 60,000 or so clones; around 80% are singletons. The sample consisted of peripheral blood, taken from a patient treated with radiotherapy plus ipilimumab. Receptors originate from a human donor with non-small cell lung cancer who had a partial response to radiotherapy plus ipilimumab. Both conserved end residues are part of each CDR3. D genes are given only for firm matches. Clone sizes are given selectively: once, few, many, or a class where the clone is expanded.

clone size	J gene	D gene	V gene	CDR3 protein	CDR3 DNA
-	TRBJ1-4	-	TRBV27	CASSIRPTGDKGNEKLFF	TGTGCCAGCAGTATAAGACCCACGGGCGACAAGGGGAATGAAAAACTGTTTTTT
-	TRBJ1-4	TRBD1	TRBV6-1	CASSAGRGTGTEKLFF	TGTGCCAGCAGTGCCGGAAGGGGGACAGGGACCGAAAAACTGTTTTTT
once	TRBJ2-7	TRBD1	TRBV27	CASSNSWDRSYEQYF	TGTGCCAGCAGCAATTCGTGGGACAGGTCCTACGAGCAGTACTTC
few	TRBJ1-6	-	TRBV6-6	CASQSRGLNNSPLHF	TGTGCCAGCCAATCTCGGGGTTTAAATAATTCACCCCTCCACTTT
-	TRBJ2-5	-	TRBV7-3	CASSLAGSYQETQYF	TGTGCCAGCAGCTTAGCAGGCTCGTACCAAGAGACCCAGTACTTC
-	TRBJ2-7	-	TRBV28	CASSLSGGVYEQYF	TGTGCCAGCAGTTTATCTGGCGGGGTCTACGAGCAGTACTTC
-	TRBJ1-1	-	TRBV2	CASSFDSHTEAFF	TGTGCCAGCAGTTTCGACAGTCACACTGAAGCTTTCTTT
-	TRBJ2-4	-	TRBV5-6	CASSSTLAKNIQYF	TGTGCCAGCAGCTCGACTCTAGCCAAAAACATTCAGTACTTC
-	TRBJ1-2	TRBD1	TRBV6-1	CASTLGQGDSGYTF	TGTGCCAGCACCCTTGGACAGGGTGATTCCGGCTACACCTTC
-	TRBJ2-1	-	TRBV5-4	CASSLEVQADNEQFF	TGTGCCAGCAGCTTGGAGGTCCAGGCCGACAATGAGCAGTTCTTC
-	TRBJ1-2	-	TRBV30	CAWSVQLTSF	TGTGCCTGGAGTGTACAGCTCACCTCCTTC
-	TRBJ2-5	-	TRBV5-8	CASSLAGWEETQYF	TGTGCCAGCAGCTTGGCCGGGTGGGAAGAGACCCAGTACTTC
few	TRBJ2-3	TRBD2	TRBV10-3	CAISVSPSGAPDTQYF	TGTGCCATCAGTGTCTCCCCTAGCGGGGCCCCAGATACGCAGTATTTT
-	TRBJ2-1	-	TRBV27	CASSLSPTGNEQFF	TGTGCCAGCAGTTTATCCCCTACCGGCAATGAGCAGTTCTTC
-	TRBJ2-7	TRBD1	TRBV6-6	CASSPGTGGGEQYF	TGTGCCAGCAGCCCCGGGACAGGGGGTGGTGAGCAGTACTTC
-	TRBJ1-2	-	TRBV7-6	CASSSTGAYGYTF	TGTGCCAGCAGCTCGACAGGCGCCTATGGCTACACCTTC
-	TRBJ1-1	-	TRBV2	CASIGGGFLEAFF	TGTGCCAGCATAGGGGGGGGATTTTTGGAAGCTTTCTTT
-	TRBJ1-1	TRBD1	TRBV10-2	CASTIQGADTEAFF	TGCGCCAGCACCATACAGGGGGCAGACACTGAAGCTTTCTTT
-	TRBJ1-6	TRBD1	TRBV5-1	CASSLGQGDYSPLHF	TGCGCCAGCAGCTTGGGACAGGGGGACTATTCACCCCTCCACTTT
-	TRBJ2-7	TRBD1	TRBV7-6	CASSPGSVGQGAYEQYF	TGTGCCAGCAGCCCCGGGTCTGTGGGACAGGGGGCCTACGAGCAGTACTTC
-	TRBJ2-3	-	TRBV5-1	CASSFVRGLDSPDTQYF	TGCGCCAGCAGCTTCGTAAGAGGCCTTGATAGCCCAGATACGCAGTATTTT
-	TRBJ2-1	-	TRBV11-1	CASNPQAVAYNEQFF	TGTGCCAGCAACCCACAGGCTGTGGCGTACAATGAGCAGTTCTTC
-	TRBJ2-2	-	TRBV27	CASRNGGRTGELFF	TGTGCCAGCAGGAACGGTGGTCGGACCGGGGAGCTGTTTTTT
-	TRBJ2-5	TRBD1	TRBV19	CASSIHKTGETQYF	TGTGCCAGTAGTATTCATAAGACAGGGGAGACCCAGTACTTC
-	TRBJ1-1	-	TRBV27	CASSSSNTEAFF	TGTGCCAGCAGTTCGTCCAACACTGAAGCTTTCTTT
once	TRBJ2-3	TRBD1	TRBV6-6	CASSGQGPDTQYF	TGTGCCAGCAGTGGACAGGGGCCTGATACGCAGTATTTT
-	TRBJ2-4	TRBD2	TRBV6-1	CASSENGGGIGRNIQYF	TGTGCCAGCAGTGAAAACGGGGGGGGCATCGGGAGGAACATTCAGTACTTC
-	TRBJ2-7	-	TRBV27	CASSSRVGTLSYEQYF	TGTGCCAGCAGTTCGAGGGTAGGGACACTCTCCTACGAGCAGTACTTC
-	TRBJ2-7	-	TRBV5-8	CASSRGRLTYEQYF	TGTGCCAGCAGCAGGGGCAGACTTACCTACGAGCAGTACTTC
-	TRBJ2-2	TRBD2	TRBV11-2	CASSLSGGATGELFF	TGTGCCAGCAGCCTTAGCGGGGGGGCCACCGGGGAGCTGTTTTTT
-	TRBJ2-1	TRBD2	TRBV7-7	CASSIGLGEGHPRVQFF	TGTGCCAGCAGCATCGGACTAGGGGAGGGCCACCCTAGGGTGCAGTTCTTC
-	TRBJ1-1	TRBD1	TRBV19	CASSSLGTGLRVTEAFF	TGTGCCAGTAGTAGCCTCGGGACAGGGTTACGAGTCACTGAAGCTTTCTTT
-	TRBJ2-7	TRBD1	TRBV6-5	CASSYSGQGALYEQYF	TGTGCCAGCAGTTACTCAGGACAGGGGGCGTTATACGAGCAGTACTTC
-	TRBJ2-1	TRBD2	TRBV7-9	CASSSIAGANNEQFF	TGTGCCAGCAGCTCCATAGCGGGGGCCAACAATGAGCAGTTCTTC
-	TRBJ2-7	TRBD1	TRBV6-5	CASSYTRGQVEQYF	TGTGCCAGCAGTTACACCAGGGGGCAGGTCGAGCAGTACTTC
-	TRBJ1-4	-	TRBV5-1	CASSLGREGEKLFF	TGCGCCAGCAGCTTGGGACGGGAGGGGGAAAAACTGTTTTTT
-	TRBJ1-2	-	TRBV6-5	CASRQVGAGYTF	TGTGCCAGCAGGCAGGTGGGGGCGGGCTACACCTTC
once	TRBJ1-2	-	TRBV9	CASGQPGYHYGYTF	TGTGCCAGCGGTCAGCCAGGGTACCACTATGGCTACACCTTC
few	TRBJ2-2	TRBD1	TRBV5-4	CASSKDRGTGELFF	TGTGCCAGCAGCAAAGACAGGGGTACCGGGGAGCTGTTTTTT
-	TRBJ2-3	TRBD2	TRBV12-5	CASGLRLAGGTDTQYF	TGTGCTAGTGGTCTCCGACTAGCGGGGGGGACAGATACGCAGTATTTT
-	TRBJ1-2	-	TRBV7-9	CASSQTRHSGYTF	TGTGCCAGCAGCCAGACCCGGCACAGTGGCTACACCTTC
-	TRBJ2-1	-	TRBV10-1	CASSESGEANEQFF	TGCGCCAGCAGTGAGTCAGGGGAGGCCAATGAGCAGTTCTTC
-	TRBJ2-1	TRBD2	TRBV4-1	CASSQDGASGAYNEQFF	TGCGCCAGCAGCCAAGATGGGGCTAGCGGGGCCTACAATGAGCAGTTCTTC
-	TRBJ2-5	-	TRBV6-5	CASSLAGGPPETQYF	TGTGCCAGCAGTTTGGCAGGGGGGCCTCCGGAGACCCAGTACTTC
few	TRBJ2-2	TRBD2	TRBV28	CASSLLLAGAAGELFF	TGTGCCAGCAGTTTATTATTAGCGGGGGCCGCCGGGGAGCTGTTTTTT
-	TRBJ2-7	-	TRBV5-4	CASSLGSRDEQYF	TGTGCCAGCAGCTTGGGGTCCCGGGACGAGCAGTACTTC
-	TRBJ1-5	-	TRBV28	CASSVHGRPQHF	TGTGCCAGCAGTGTCCATGGGAGGCCCCAGCATTTT
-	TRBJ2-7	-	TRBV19	CASSSRILPLSYEQYF	TGTGCCAGTAGCTCCAGGATCCTTCCCCTCTCCTACGAGCAGTACTTC
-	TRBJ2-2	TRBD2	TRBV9	CATRGGHTGELFF	TGTGCCACGCGGGGGGGTCACACCGGGGAGCTGTTTTTT
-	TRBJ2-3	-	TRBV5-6	CASSLVPGRTDTQYF	TGTGCCAGCAGCTTGGTGCCAGGGAGGACAGATACGCAGTATTTT
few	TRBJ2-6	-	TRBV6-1	CASSHTGAGANVLTF	TGTGCCAGCAGCCACACGGGTGCGGGGGCCAACGTCCTGACTTTC
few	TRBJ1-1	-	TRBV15	CATSSDAGAGTEAFF	TGTGCCACCAGCAGTGACGCAGGGGCGGGCACTGAAGCTTTCTTT
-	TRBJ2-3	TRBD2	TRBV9	CASSVVTSGTSTDTQYF	TGTGCCAGCAGCGTAGTAACTAGCGGTACTAGCACAGATACGCAGTATTTT
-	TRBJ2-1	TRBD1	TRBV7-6	CASSLGTGSYNEQFF	TGTGCCAGCAGCTTAGGGACAGGGTCCTACAATGAGCAGTTCTTC
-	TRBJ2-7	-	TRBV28	CASRTDTYEQYF	TGTGCCAGCAGGACAGACACCTACGAGCAGTACTTC
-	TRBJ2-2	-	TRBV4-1	CASSQNGGPGELFF	TGCGCCAGCAGCCAAAACGGGGGGCCCGGGGAGCTGTTTTTT
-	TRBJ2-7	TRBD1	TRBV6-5	CASSFGTGPNYEQYF	TGTGCCAGCAGTTTTGGGACAGGGCCCAACTACGAGCAGTACTTC
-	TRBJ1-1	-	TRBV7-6	CASSGGLNTEAFF	TGTGCCAGCAGCGGAGGGCTGAACACTGAAGCTTTCTTT
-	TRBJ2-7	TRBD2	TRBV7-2	CASSRLAGGSEQYF	TGTGCCAGCAGTCGACTAGCGGGGGGATCCGAGCAGTACTTC
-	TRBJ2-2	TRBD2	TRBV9	CASSVAGGSSDGELFF	TGTGCCAGCAGCGTAGCGGGGGGGTCATCCGACGGGGAGCTGTTTTTT